The sequence of this TCR beta chain was determined in a study of beta chain features in type 1 diabetes. V lost 4 bases to trimming and J lost 4 bases, with 19 bases between them. The CDR3 has 16 residues. Germline-derived CDR1 and CDR2 are SGHRS and YFSETQ. Findings and limits, study-wide: Patients with Type 1 diabetes showed moderately but significantly shorter TCRB CDR3s in all four CD4+ subsets. Patients with type 1 diabetes carried fewer insertions and had more deletions at their VDJ junctions.

Only a few counts were recorded for this clone. Its specificity is not known. Every isolated RNA sample was fully reverse transcribed, so sequencing captured expressed TCRB transcripts. Only in-frame clones appear in the TCRdb table, and some are missing; sequencing was by immunoSEQ multiplex PCR. The sample records about 660,000 clones, about 14% being singletons. The sample consisted of naive CD4+ T cells from blood. This receptor was obtained from a man aged 18-30 years with type 1 diabetes. The chain couples TRBV5-1 to TRBJ2-3, with a possible D match to TRBD2 (6 bases). CDR3 region: CASSGSKAGRADTQYF. In DNA, the CDR3 is TGCGCCAGCAGCGGGAGTAAGGCGGGGCGGGCAGATACGCAGTATTTT.